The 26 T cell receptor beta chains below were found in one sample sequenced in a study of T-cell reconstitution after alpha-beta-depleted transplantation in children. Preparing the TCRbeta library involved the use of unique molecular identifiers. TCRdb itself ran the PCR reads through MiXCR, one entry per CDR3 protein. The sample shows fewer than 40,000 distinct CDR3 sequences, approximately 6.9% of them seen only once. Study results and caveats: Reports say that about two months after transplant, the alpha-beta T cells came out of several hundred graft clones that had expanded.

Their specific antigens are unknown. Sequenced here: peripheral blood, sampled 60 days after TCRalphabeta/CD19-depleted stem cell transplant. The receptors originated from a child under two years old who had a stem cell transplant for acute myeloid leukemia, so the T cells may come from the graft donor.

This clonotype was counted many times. The CDR3 loop is CASSHGSGRPGELFF. In DNA form, the CDR3 reads TGCGCCAGCAGCCATGGGTCAGGGCGACCCGGGGAGCTGTTTTTT. This sequence joins TRBV4-3 and TRBJ2-2, with D possibly TRBD1 on 5 matching bases. The germline gives CDR1 LGHNA, CDR2 YSLEER. Trimming took off 3 bases at V and 6 bases at J, with 14 bases between the two ends. This CDR3 has 15 amino acids.

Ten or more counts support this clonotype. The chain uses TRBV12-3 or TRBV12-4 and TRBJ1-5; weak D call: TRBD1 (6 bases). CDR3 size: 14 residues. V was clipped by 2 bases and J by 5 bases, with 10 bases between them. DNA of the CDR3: TGTGCCAGCAGTTTATGGGGGGCATATCAGCCCCAGCATTTT. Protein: CASSLWGAYQPQHF.

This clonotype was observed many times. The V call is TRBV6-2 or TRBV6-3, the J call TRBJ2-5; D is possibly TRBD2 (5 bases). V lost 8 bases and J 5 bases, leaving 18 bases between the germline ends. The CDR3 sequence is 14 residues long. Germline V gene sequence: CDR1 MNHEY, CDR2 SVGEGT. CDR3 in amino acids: CASLSWASRETQYF. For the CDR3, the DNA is TGTGCCAGCCTCAGCTGGGCTAGCCGGGAGACCCAGTACTTC.

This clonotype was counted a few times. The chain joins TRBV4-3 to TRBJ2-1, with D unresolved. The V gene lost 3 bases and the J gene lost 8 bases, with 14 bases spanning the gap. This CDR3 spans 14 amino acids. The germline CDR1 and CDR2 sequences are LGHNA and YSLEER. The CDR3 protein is CASSHGDSRDEQFF. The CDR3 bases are TGCGCCAGCAGCCATGGCGACTCCCGCGATGAGCAGTTCTTC.

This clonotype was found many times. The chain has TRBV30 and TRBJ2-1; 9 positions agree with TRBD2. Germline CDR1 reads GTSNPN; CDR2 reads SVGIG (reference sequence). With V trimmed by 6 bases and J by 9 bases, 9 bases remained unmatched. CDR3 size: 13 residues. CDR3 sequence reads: CACGSGSSPEQFF. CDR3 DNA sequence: TGTGCCTGCGGTAGCGGGAGCTCTCCTGAGCAGTTCTTC.

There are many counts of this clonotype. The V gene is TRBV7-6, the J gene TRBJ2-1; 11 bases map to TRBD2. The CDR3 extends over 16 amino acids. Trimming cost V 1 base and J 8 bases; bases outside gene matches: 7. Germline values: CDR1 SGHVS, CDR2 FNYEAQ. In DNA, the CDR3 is TGTGCCAGCAGCTTAGGGTCTAGCGGGGGGCAGGATGAGCAGTTCTTC. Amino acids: CASSLGSSGGQDEQFF.

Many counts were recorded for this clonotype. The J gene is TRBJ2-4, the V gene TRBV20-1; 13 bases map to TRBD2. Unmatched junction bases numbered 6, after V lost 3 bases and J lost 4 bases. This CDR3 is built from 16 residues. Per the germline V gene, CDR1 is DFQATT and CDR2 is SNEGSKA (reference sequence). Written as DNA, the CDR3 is TGCAGTGCTAGGAAGGGACTAGCGGGAACAAAAAACATTCAGTACTTC. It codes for CSARKGLAGTKNIQYF.

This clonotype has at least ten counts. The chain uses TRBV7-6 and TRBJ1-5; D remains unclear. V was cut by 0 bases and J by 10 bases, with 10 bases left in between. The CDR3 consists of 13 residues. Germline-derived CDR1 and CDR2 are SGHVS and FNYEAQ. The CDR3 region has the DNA TGTGCCAGCAGCTTAGCGGCTCGGAATCCCCAGCATTTT. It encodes CASSLAARNPQHF.

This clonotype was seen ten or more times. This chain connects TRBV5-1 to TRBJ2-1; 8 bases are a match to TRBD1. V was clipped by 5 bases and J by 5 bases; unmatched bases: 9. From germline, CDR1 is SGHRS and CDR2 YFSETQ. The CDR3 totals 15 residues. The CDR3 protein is CASRVPGGVDNEQFF. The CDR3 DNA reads TGCGCCAGCAGGGTCCCAGGGGGCGTCGACAATGAGCAGTTCTTC.

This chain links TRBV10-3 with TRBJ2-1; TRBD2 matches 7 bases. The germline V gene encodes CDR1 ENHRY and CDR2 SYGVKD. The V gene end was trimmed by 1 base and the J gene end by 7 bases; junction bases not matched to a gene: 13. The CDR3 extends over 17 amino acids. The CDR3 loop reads CAISELVRGSGSNEQFF. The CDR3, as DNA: TGTGCCATCAGTGAGTTAGTCCGCGGGAGCGGTTCAAATGAGCAGTTCTTC.

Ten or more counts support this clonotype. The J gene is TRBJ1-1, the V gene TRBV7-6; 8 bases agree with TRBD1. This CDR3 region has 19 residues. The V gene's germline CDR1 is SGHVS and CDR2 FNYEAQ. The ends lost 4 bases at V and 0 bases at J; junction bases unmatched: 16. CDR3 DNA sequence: TGTGCCAGCAGCTCTGGGGCCAGGGGGCCTCCCCTTATGAACACTGAAGCTTTCTTT. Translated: CASSSGARGPPLMNTEAFF. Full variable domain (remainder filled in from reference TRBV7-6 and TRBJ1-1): GAGVSQSPRYKVTKRGQDVALRCDPISGHVSLYWYRQALGQGPEFLTYFNYEAQQDKSGLPNDRFSAERPEGSISTLTIQRTEQRDSAMYRCASSSGARGPPLMNTEAFFGQGTRLTVV.

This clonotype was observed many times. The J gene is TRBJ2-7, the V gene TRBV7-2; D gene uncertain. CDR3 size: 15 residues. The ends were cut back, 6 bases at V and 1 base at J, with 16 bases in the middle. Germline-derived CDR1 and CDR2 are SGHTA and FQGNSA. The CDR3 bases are TGTGCCAGCAGGGAAACCGGCGGACGTTCCTACGAGCAGTACTTC. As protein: CASRETGGRSYEQYF.

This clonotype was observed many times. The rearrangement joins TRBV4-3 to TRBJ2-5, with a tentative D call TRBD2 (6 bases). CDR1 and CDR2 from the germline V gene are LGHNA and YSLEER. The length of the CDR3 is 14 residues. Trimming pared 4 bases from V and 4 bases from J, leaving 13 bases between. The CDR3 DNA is TGCGCCAGCAGCCGAACGGGGACTTCAGAGACCCAGTACTTC. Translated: CASSRTGTSETQYF.

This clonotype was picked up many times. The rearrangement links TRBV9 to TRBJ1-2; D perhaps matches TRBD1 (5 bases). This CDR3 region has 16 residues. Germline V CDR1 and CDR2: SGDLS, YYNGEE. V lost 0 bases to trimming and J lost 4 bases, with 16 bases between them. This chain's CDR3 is CASSVEGTPSGYGYTF. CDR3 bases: TGTGCCAGCAGCGTAGAAGGGACGCCGAGCGGCTATGGCTACACCTTC.

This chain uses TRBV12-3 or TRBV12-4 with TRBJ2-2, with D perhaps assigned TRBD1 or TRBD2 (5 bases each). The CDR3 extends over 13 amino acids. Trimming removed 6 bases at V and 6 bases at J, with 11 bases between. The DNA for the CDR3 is TGTGCCAGCAGGAGGGGTGGGGCCGGGGAGCTGTTTTTT. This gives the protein CASRRGGAGELFF.

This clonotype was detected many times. The CDR3 spells CASSPGLAGRTGELFF. As DNA, the CDR3 is TGCGCCAGCAGCCCCGGACTAGCGGGAAGAACCGGGGAGCTGTTTTTT. The chain employs TRBV5-1 and TRBJ2-2; 12 nucleotides align to TRBD2. Germline loops: CDR1 SGHRS, CDR2 YFSETQ. Trimming removed 4 bases from V and 5 bases from J; junction bases left unmatched: 6. The CDR3 runs 16 residues.

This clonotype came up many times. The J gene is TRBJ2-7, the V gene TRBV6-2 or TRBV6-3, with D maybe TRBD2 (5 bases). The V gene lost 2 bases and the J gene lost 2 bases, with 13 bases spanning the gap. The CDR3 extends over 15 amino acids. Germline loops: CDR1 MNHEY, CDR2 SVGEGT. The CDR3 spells CASSYGRGSTYEQYF. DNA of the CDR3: TGTGCCAGCAGTTACGGTCGGGGTTCGACCTACGAGCAGTACTTC.

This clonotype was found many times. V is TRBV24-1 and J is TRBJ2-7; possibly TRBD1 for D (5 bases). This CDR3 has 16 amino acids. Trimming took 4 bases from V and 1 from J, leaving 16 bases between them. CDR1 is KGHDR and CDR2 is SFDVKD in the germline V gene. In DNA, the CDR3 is TGTGCCACCAGTGACCACCCCTTGACAGTTTCCTACGAGCAGTACTTC. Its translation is CATSDHPLTVSYEQYF.

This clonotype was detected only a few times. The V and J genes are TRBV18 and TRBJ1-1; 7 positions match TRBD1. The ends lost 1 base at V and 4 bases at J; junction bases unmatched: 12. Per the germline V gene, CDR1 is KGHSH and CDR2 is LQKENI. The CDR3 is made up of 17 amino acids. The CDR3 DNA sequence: TGTGCCAGCTCACCACTTGCACAGGGGAAAAGGAGCACTGAAGCTTTCTTT. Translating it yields CASSPLAQGKRSTEAFF.

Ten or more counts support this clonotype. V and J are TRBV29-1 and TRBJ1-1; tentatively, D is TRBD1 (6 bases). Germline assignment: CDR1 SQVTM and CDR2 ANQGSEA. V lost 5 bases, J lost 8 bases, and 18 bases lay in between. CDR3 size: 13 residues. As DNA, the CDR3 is TGCAGCGTTCAACCGGTGACAGGAGAGGAAGCTTTCTTT. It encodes CSVQPVTGEEAFF.

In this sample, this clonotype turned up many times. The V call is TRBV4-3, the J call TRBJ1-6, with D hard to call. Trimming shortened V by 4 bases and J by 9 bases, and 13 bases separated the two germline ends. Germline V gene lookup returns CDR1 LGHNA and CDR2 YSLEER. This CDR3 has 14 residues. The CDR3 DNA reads TGCGCCAGCAGCCCGGACCTGGGGAGTTCACCCCTCCACTTT. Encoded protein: CASSPDLGSSPLHF.

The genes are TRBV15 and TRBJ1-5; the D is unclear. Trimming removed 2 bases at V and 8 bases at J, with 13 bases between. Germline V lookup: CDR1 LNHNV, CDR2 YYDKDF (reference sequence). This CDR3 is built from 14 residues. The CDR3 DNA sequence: TGTGCCACCAGCAGACGCAGCCTCGTCGAGCCCCAGCATTTT. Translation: CATSRRSLVEPQHF.

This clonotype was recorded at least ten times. The CDR3 is CASSPGLKPVNTEAFF. CDR3 bases: TGTGCCAGCAGCCCGGGACTCAAGCCCGTGAACACTGAAGCTTTCTTT. The rearrangement links TRBV27 to TRBJ1-1; D may be TRBD1 (5 bases). Germline V gene sequence: CDR1 MNHEY, CDR2 SMNVEV (reference sequence). The V gene lost 6 bases and the J gene lost 0 bases, with 17 bases spanning the gap. This CDR3 has 16 amino acids.

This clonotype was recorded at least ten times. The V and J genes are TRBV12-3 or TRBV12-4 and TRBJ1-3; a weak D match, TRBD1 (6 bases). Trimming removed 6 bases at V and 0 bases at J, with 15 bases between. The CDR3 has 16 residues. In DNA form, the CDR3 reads TGTGCCAGCAGCCCCACCGGGGGACACTCTGGAAACACCATATATTTT. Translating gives CASSPTGGHSGNTIYF.

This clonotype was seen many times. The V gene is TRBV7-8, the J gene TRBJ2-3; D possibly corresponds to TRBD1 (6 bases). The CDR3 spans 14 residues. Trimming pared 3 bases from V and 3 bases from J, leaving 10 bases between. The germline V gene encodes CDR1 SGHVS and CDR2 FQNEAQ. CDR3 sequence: CASSLDRRTDTQYF. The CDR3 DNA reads TGTGCCAGCAGCTTGGACAGAAGGACAGATACGCAGTATTTT.

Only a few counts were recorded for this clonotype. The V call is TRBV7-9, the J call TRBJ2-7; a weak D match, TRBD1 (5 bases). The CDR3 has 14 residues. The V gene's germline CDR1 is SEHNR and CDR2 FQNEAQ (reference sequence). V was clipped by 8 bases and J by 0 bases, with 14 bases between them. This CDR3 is CASLPGHNSYEQYF. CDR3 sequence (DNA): TGTGCCAGCTTACCCGGACATAACTCCTACGAGCAGTACTTC.